This entry lists 20 T cell receptor beta chains sequenced from one sample in a study of T cells in Graves' hyperthyroidism and ophthalmopathy. From RNA transcripts, TCR beta CDR3 regions were amplified. HTBI primers drove first-round RT-PCR of the TCR CDR3. One entry per CDR3 protein results from TCRdb running MiXCR on the multiplex PCR reads. The sample lists some 580,000 distinct CDR3 sequences; around 15% were seen once. The sample consisted of blood. The receptors originated from a woman aged 35 to 49 with Graves' ophthalmopathy.

In this sample, this clonotype turned up many times. The chain uses TRBV2 and TRBJ2-1, with 11 bases matching TRBD2. V lost 6 bases and J lost 6; bases outside the gene matches: 10. CDR3 length: 16 amino acids. Germline V gene sequence: CDR1 SNHLY, CDR2 FYNNEI. The DNA for the CDR3 is TGTGCCAGCAGCTCGAAAGGGGGACTAGCGGCCAATGAGCAGTTCTTC. This codes for CASSSKGGLAANEQFF. Looking up the rest from reference TRBV2 and TRBJ2-1 gives the full variable domain: EPEVTQTPSHQVTQMGQEVILRCVPISNHLYFYWYRQILGQKVEFLVSFYNNEISEKSEIFDDQFSVERPDGSNFTLKIRSTKLEDSAMYFCASSSKGGLAANEQFFGPGTRLTVL.

The chain combines TRBV18 with TRBJ2-2, with TRBD2 matching 7 bases. The CDR3 has 16 amino acids. The V gene end was trimmed by 1 base and the J gene end by 2 bases; junction bases not matched to a gene: 4. The germline gives CDR1 KGHSH, CDR2 LQKENI. CDR3 in DNA: TGTGCCAGCTCACCACGATCGGGAGGTAACACCGGGGAGCTGTTTTTT. Residues: CASSPRSGGNTGELFF.

In its sample, this clonotype was seen many times. The chain links TRBV7-8 to TRBJ1-6; 8 nucleotides line up with TRBD1. The junction had 3 bases not matched to a gene; V was cut back by 4 bases and J by 7 bases. The CDR3 contains 14 residues. Germline V gives CDR1 SGHVS, CDR2 FQNEAQ. CDR3 nucleotides: TGTGCCAGCAGCTCGGACAGGGCGAATTCACCCCTCCACTTT. This gives the protein CASSSDRANSPLHF.

Concerning this clonotype: This sequence may be a read error, since a much larger clone differs from it by one base. This chain connects TRBV6-5 to TRBJ2-6; D may match TRBD1 or TRBD2 (5 bases each). In germline, CDR1 is MNHEY, CDR2 SVGAGI. This CDR3 spans 17 amino acids. The CDR3 sequence is CASSYSRGNSGASVLTF. CDR3 bases: TGTGCCAGCAGTTACTCGAGGGGAAACTCTGGGGCCAGCGTCCTGACTTTC.

This clonotype was seen ten or more times. This chain uses TRBV2 with TRBJ1-5; TRBD1 agrees at 7 bases. This CDR3 contains 14 residues. The ends lost 5 bases at V and 5 bases at J; junction bases unmatched: 6. Germline CDR1 and CDR2: SNHLY and FYNNEI. CDR3 DNA sequence: TGTGCCAGCAGTCCCCAGGGGGGGGATCAGCCCCAGCATTTT. Residues: CASSPQGGDQPQHF.

This clonotype was counted ten times or more. The J gene is TRBJ2-3, the V gene TRBV6-4; the match to TRBD2 covers 7 bases. V trimming: 4 bases; J trimming: 5 bases; junction bases outside the gene matches: 9. Germline CDR1 MRHNA, CDR2 SNTAGT. There are 15 residues in the CDR3. The CDR3 DNA follows: TGTGCCAGCAGTGTATCGGCGGGAGAGGGAGATACGCAGTATTTT. Its translation: CASSVSAGEGDTQYF.

This clonotype was detected many times. The rearrangement joins TRBV6-4 to TRBJ2-3; D is undetermined. This CDR3 region has 13 residues. Trimming took off 0 bases at V and 3 bases at J, with 4 bases between the two ends. Germline lookup yields CDR1 MRHNA and CDR2 SNTAGT. CDR3 residues: CASSDSDTDTQYF. In DNA, the CDR3 is TGTGCCAGCAGTGACTCGGATACAGATACGCAGTATTTT.

The gene calls are TRBV5-6 and TRBJ1-6; TRBD1 matches at 10 bases. In germline, CDR1 is SGHDT, CDR2 YYEEEE. The CDR3 has 16 amino acids. Unmatched junction bases numbered 7, after V lost 2 bases and J lost 8 bases. The CDR3 protein is CASSFISGQGDSPLHF. In DNA, the CDR3 is TGTGCCAGCAGCTTCATTTCTGGACAGGGGGATTCACCCCTCCACTTT.

This sequence joins TRBV7-9 and TRBJ2-6, with D perhaps TRBD2 (5 bases). CDR3 length: 13 residues. Germline V gene sequence: CDR1 SEHNR, CDR2 FQNEAQ (reference sequence). Between the trimmed V and J ends, which lost 11 bases and 4 bases, there was a span of 12 bases. CDR3 sequence: CALGEPGANVLTF. CDR3 DNA sequence: TGTGCCCTTGGGGAGCCCGGGGCCAACGTCCTGACTTTC.

This clonotype was recorded at least ten times. This rearrangement joins TRBV11-2 to TRBJ2-2; no reliable D call. V was clipped by 6 bases and J by 3 bases, with 5 bases between them. The CDR3 consists of 12 residues. Per the germline V gene, CDR1 is SGHAT and CDR2 is FQNNGV. The chain's CDR3 is CASSLDTGELFF. CDR3 DNA: TGTGCCAGCAGTCTAGACACCGGGGAGCTGTTTTTT.

This clonotype was counted between two and nine times. This rearrangement joins TRBV10-3 to TRBJ1-6; 11 nucleotides agree with TRBD1. With 4 bases clipped from V and 6 bases from J, the junction kept 8 bases outside the gene matches. Germline lookup yields CDR1 ENHRY and CDR2 SYGVKD. The CDR3 sequence is 17 residues long. The CDR3, as DNA: TGTGCCATCAGTGGGGAAGGACAGGGGGCCCCTAATTCACCCCTCCACTTT. This encodes CAISGEGQGAPNSPLHF.

This clonotype was recorded only once. This sequence joins TRBV2 and TRBJ2-7, with 8 nucleotides matching TRBD2. Per germline, CDR1 SNHLY and CDR2 FYNNEI. Trimming removed 3 bases from V and 2 bases from J; junction bases left unmatched: 9. The CDR3 is 16 residues long. CDR3 amino acids: CASSDRGAGAPYEQYF. In DNA, the CDR3 is TGTGCCAGCAGTGACCGGGGAGCGGGAGCCCCCTACGAGCAGTACTTC.

This clonotype showed up many times. This chain connects TRBV7-2 to TRBJ1-1, with a weak D call TRBD1 (5 bases). CDR1 and CDR2 from the germline V gene are SGHTA and FQGNSA. There are 15 residues in the CDR3. Deletions cut 4 bases from V and 1 base from J, with 13 bases between. CDR3 region: CASSYRGERNTEAFF. The CDR3 DNA follows: TGTGCCAGCAGCTATAGAGGGGAGCGGAACACTGAAGCTTTCTTT.

This clonotype came up a few times. V gene TRBV7-3 combines with J gene TRBJ2-5; 14 nucleotides agree with TRBD2. Germline lookup yields CDR1 SGHTA and CDR2 FQGTGA. The ends lost 5 bases at V and 5 bases at J; junction bases unmatched: 10. This CDR3 region has 17 residues. The CDR3 loop reads CASSLIRLAGGDETQYF. The CDR3 bases are TGTGCCAGCAGCCTGATAAGACTAGCGGGAGGGGATGAGACCCAGTACTTC. Variable domain in full (rest from reference TRBV7-3 and TRBJ2-5): GAGVSQTPSNKVTEKGKYVELRCDPISGHTALYWYRQSLGQGPEFLIYFQGTGAADDSGLPNDRFFAVRPEGSVSTLKIQRTERGDSAVYLCASSLIRLAGGDETQYFGPGTRLLVL.

Remarks on this clonotype: A much more abundant neighbour one base away suggests this may be a read error. The CDR3 loop reads CASSAVNQETQYF. DNA of the CDR3: TGTGCCAGCAGCGCGGTGAACCAAGAGACCCAGTACTTC. The V and J genes are TRBV12-3 or TRBV12-4 and TRBJ2-5; D is undetermined. The CDR3 covers 13 residues. V was shortened by 6 bases and J by 0 bases, with 8 bases between the two germline ends.

This rearrangement joins TRBV19 to TRBJ2-1, with D possibly being TRBD2 (5 bases). This CDR3 spans 16 amino acids. V was pared by 3 bases and J by 8 bases, with 20 bases between. Germline CDR1 LNHDA, CDR2 SQIVND (reference sequence). The CDR3 sequence: CASSMWHAAGGHEQFF. CDR3 in DNA: TGTGCCAGTAGTATGTGGCACGCAGCAGGAGGCCATGAGCAGTTCTTC.

This clonotype has ten or more counts. The V and J genes are TRBV3-1 and TRBJ2-7; 8 bases agree with TRBD2. This CDR3 contains 16 residues. CDR1 is LGHDT and CDR2 is YNNKEL in the germline V gene (reference sequence). Trimming at V came to 0 bases and at J to 1 base, leaving 5 bases not matched to a gene. As DNA, the CDR3 is TGTGCCAGCAGCCAAGATCAGGTAGCGGGATCCTACGAGCAGTACTTC. Amino acid sequence: CASSQDQVAGSYEQYF.

V and J are TRBV7-9 and TRBJ2-1, with D hard to call. The CDR3 is 17 amino acids. V lost 1 base and J 3 bases, leaving 16 bases between the germline ends. Germline V CDR1 and CDR2: SEHNR, FQNEAQ (reference sequence). The CDR3 reads CASSLVGRVDIYNEQFF. The CDR3 DNA reads as TGTGCCAGCAGCTTAGTTGGCCGGGTAGATATCTACAATGAGCAGTTCTTC.

Note on this clonotype: At one end, the junction sequence differs from germline, possibly due to a read error. This chain uses TRBV6-1 with TRBJ2-5; 7 bases are a match to TRBD2. The length of the CDR3 is 15 residues. The germline V gene has CDR1 MNHNS and CDR2 SASEGT. The CDR3: CASRGEGTGQEIQYF. The DNA for the CDR3 is TGTGCCAGCAGGGGGGAGGGGACGGGGCAAGAGATCCAGTACTTC.

The chain is built from TRBV6-1 and TRBJ2-5, with a possible D match to TRBD2 (5 bases). The ends were cut back, 6 bases at V and 2 bases at J, with 10 bases in the middle. The CDR3 has 13 residues. Germline loops: CDR1 MNHNS, CDR2 SASEGT. CDR3 protein: CASREVGQETQYF. The CDR3 DNA is TGTGCCAGCAGGGAGGTGGGGCAAGAGACCCAGTACTTC.